Presented here are 19 T cell receptor beta chains from one specimen sequenced in a study of cytomegalovirus exposure and HLA in healthy donors. 13 Jbeta primers and 60 Vbeta primers were used for the PCR. The repertoire was sequenced with immunoSEQ multiplex PCR; TCRdb's copy has only in-frame clones and lacks some. The table lists 90,000 to 140,000 clones, roughly 79% of them singletons. The specimen was PBMCs. The source is a man aged 40-55 years in good health and CMV-seronegative.

This clone has more than one count but fewer than ten. V and J are TRBV21-1 and TRBJ2-3; the D call of TRBD1 is as the table states it, not checked on the DNA. TRBV21-1 is flagged as a pseudogene. The CDR3 extends over 16 amino acids. CDR3 in amino acids: CASSPRGQASTDTQYF. CDR3 in DNA: TGTGCCAGCAGCCCTCGGGGACAGGCGAGCACAGATACGCAGTATTTT.

V gene TRBV27 combines with J gene TRBJ2-2, with 12 bases that match TRBD2. The CDR3 loop spans 16 amino acids. The germline V gene encodes CDR1 MNHEY and CDR2 SMNVEV (reference sequence). Losses at the gene ends were 4 bases for V and 7 bases for J; bases not matched to a gene: 7. In DNA, the CDR3 is TGTGCCAGCAGTTCCCCGACTAGCGGGAGACGCGGGGAGCTGTTTTTT. Encoded protein: CASSSPTSGRRGELFF.

The rearrangement links TRBV6-5 to TRBJ1-5, with D maybe TRBD1 (5 bases). This CDR3 is built from 14 residues. V lost 4 bases and J lost 3, with 10 bases in between. The germline V gene has CDR1 MNHEY and CDR2 SVGAGI. CDR3 residues: CASSWGGDNQPQHF. The CDR3, as DNA: TGTGCCAGCAGTTGGGGGGGTGACAATCAGCCCCAGCATTTT.

The table lists this clone with a few counts. CDR3 nucleotides: TGTGCCAGCACCCCCGTGGGGGCTACACAAGAGACCCAGTACTTC. Translation: CASTPVGATQETQYF. The chain recombines TRBV2 with TRBJ2-5, with D tentatively TRBD1 (6 bases). Germline lookup yields CDR1 SNHLY and CDR2 FYNNEI. This CDR3 is built from 15 residues. Trimming shortened V by 7 bases and J by 2 bases, and 17 bases separated the two germline ends.

Remarks on this clone: This sample includes further DNA sequences coding for the same CDR3. This chain joins TRBV11-3 and TRBJ2-5, with a tentative D call TRBD2 (5 bases). The CDR3 length is 13 residues. V was shortened by 5 bases and J by 1 base, with 8 bases between the two germline ends. Germline V gene data show CDR1 as SGHNT and CDR2 as YENEEA. This chain's CDR3 is CASSLRGQETQYF. The CDR3 DNA sequence: TGTGCCAGCAGCCTTCGGGGCCAAGAGACCCAGTACTTC.

The V call is TRBV19, the J call TRBJ2-3, with a tentative D call TRBD2 (6 bases). The CDR3 has 19 residues. The germline V and J ends were trimmed by 7 bases and 0 bases, with 26 bases remaining between them. Per germline, CDR1 LNHDA and CDR2 SQIVND (reference sequence). The CDR3 sequence: CASTDREGGATRSTDTQYF. The CDR3 nucleotides read TGTGCCAGTACCGACCGGGAAGGAGGGGCGACACGCAGCACAGATACGCAGTATTTT.

This clone was picked up a small number of times. The chain recombines TRBV4-1 with TRBJ2-7, with 9 bases aligning to TRBD2. The trim removed 4 bases at V and 5 bases at J, leaving 15 bases unmatched. The CDR3 is 17 residues long. Germline CDR1 and CDR2: MGHRA and YSYEKL. The chain's CDR3 is CASSPSYLGLATHEQYF. The CDR3 DNA sequence: TGCGCCAGCAGCCCCTCCTACCTCGGACTAGCGACACACGAGCAGTACTTC.

The chain links TRBV2 to TRBJ1-5, with TRBD1 as a possible D gene (6 bases). Trimming left V 2 bases short and J 2 bases short, with 13 bases between. Germline CDR1 reads SNHLY; CDR2 reads FYNNEI. The length of the CDR3 is 16 residues. CDR3 region: CASSEWQGLGNQPQHF. CDR3 bases: TGTGCCAGCAGTGAATGGCAGGGGTTGGGCAATCAGCCCCAGCATTTT.

V usage is TRBV5-6 and J usage is TRBJ2-7; unclear D gene. With 0 bases removed from V and 0 bases from J, the gap between germline ends came to 4 bases. In germline, CDR1 is SGHDT, CDR2 YYEEEE. This CDR3 comprises 13 residues. The CDR3 DNA reads as TGTGCCAGCAGCTTGGGTAGCTCCTACGAGCAGTACTTC. Translation: CASSLGSSYEQYF.

This chain connects TRBV19 to TRBJ2-7; a possible D gene is TRBD1 (5 bases). Between the trimmed V and J ends, which lost 3 bases and 0 bases, there was a span of 12 bases. Per the germline V gene, CDR1 is LNHDA and CDR2 is SQIVND (reference sequence). The CDR3 extends over 15 amino acids. The CDR3, as DNA: TGTGCCAGTAGTATCCCAGGGTCAGGCTCCTACGAGCAGTACTTC. It encodes CASSIPGSGSYEQYF.

This clone was counted only a few times. The chain has TRBV27 and TRBJ1-6; the D is unclear. The V and J ends lost 1 base and 0 bases respectively, with 10 bases between them. This CDR3 has 17 amino acids. Germline V gene data show CDR1 as MNHEY and CDR2 as SMNVEV (reference sequence). For the CDR3, the DNA is TGTGCCAGCAGTTTATACGTGGCTAGCTCCTATAATTCACCCCTCCACTTT. Amino acid sequence: CASSLYVASSYNSPLHF.

The CDR3: CASSWTGGVSDGYTF. The CDR3 nucleotides are TGTGCCAGCAGTTGGACAGGGGGCGTATCGGATGGCTACACCTTC. This chain uses TRBV7-3 with TRBJ1-2; 11 nucleotides align to TRBD1. Trimming removed 6 bases from V and 6 bases from J; junction bases left unmatched: 9. CDR3 length: 15 residues. Germline V gives CDR1 SGHTA, CDR2 FQGTGA.

This clone was observed a few times. The rearrangement uses TRBV6-5 and TRBJ1-2; D remains ambiguous. Germline CDR1 MNHEY, CDR2 SVGAGI. The CDR3 spans 14 residues. Trimming left V 6 bases short and J 5 bases short, with 16 bases between. The CDR3 here is CASRTDGRGYGYTF. The CDR3 DNA is TGTGCCAGCAGGACTGACGGGCGAGGGTATGGCTACACCTTC.

The rearrangement links TRBV7-7 to TRBJ2-7, with D perhaps matching TRBD2 (5 bases). This CDR3 is built from 13 residues. CDR1 and CDR2 (germline): SSHAT, FNYEAQ (reference sequence). V shed 6 bases and J shed 3 bases, with 12 bases lying between them. CDR3 amino acids: CASSPGRDYEQYF. The CDR3 coding sequence is TGTGCCAGCAGTCCTGGACGGGACTACGAGCAGTACTTC.

V and J are TRBV19 and TRBJ1-1; 8 bases line up with TRBD1. The ends lost 3 bases at V and 7 bases at J; junction bases unmatched: 7. This CDR3 is built from 14 residues. Germline V gives CDR1 LNHDA, CDR2 SQIVND (reference sequence). CDR3 in DNA: TGTGCCAGTAGTATCTCGGACAGGGCAAGTGAAGCTTTCTTT. Translating gives CASSISDRASEAFF.

The CDR3 DNA reads as TGTGCCAGCAGTTTATCCCCAGGGAGGGCTTTCTTT. Residues: CASSLSPGRAFF. The V and J genes are TRBV28 and TRBJ1-1; D is perhaps TRBD1 (5 bases). V was trimmed by 1 base and J by 11 bases, leaving 11 bases between them. This CDR3 is built from 12 residues. Per the germline V gene, CDR1 is MDHEN and CDR2 is SYDVKM.

This clone was recorded a few times. The chain uses TRBV14 and TRBJ1-6, with TRBD1 identical over 8 bases. CDR1 and CDR2 from the germline V gene are SGHDN and FVKESK. The CDR3 totals 16 residues. V was pared by 5 bases and J by 1 base, with 4 bases of the junction left unmatched. CDR3 sequence reads: CASSSRQGSYNSPLHF. The CDR3 DNA sequence: TGTGCCAGCAGCTCCAGACAGGGGTCCTATAATTCACCCCTCCACTTT.

This clone appeared once. The CDR3 nucleotides read TGCGCCAGCAGCCAACAGGGGGCCGGAACTGAAGCTTTCTTT. Amino acids: CASSQQGAGTEAFF. The chain employs TRBV4-1 and TRBJ1-1; the match to TRBD1 covers 8 bases. The CDR3 spans 14 residues. With V trimmed by 2 bases and J by 5 bases, 4 bases remained unmatched. Germline V gene sequence: CDR1 MGHRA, CDR2 YSYEKL.

This clone was observed a few times. This sequence joins TRBV28 and TRBJ2-5; a weak D match, TRBD1 (7 bases). CDR3 size: 13 residues. Germline values: CDR1 MDHEN, CDR2 SYDVKM. V was clipped by 3 bases and J by 12 bases, with 17 bases between them. CDR3 loop: CASSFRDRAGKYF. In nucleotides, the CDR3 is TGTGCCAGCAGTTTCCGAGACAGGGCGGGAAAGTACTTC.